These 25 T cell receptor beta chains came from one sample sequenced in a study of blood T cell repertoires in COVID-19. TCRdb's copy holds only in-frame clones and misses some; the assay was immunoSEQ multiplex PCR. Of approximately 150,000 clones listed, approximately 80% were seen once; the top ten hold 3% to 4%. The sequencing sample was made of PBMCs or T cells enriched from blood (not recorded which). All receptors derive from a man over 45 in a cohort exposed to, infected with or recovered from COVID-19 (not recorded which).

This clone was seen once. This chain joins TRBV28 and TRBJ1-2, with TRBD1 identical over 9 bases. Germline CDR1 is MDHEN and CDR2 is SYDVKM. The CDR3 contains 15 residues. The V segment lost 8 bases and the J segment 7 bases; nucleotides outside the gene matches: 14. DNA of the CDR3: TGTGCCAGCTACCACGGACCGGGACAGGGATTTGGCTACACCTTC. Encoded protein: CASYHGPGQGFGYTF.

The chain is built from TRBV5-6 and TRBJ2-3; TRBD1 might be the D (5 bases). CDR1 is SGHDT, CDR2 YYEEEE, per germline. This CDR3 comprises 12 residues. V lost 1 base, J lost 11 bases, and 11 bases lay in between. The CDR3 coding sequence is TGTGCCAGCAGCTTGTCCCAGGGCCTGCAGTATTTT. As protein: CASSLSQGLQYF. Full variable domain (missing parts from reference TRBV5-6 and TRBJ2-3): DAGVTQSPTHLIKTRGQQVTLRCSPKSGHDTVSWYQQALGQGPQFIFQYYEEEERQRGNFPDRFSGHQFPNYSSELNVNALLLGDSALYLCASSLSQGLQYFGPGTRLTVL.

V gene TRBV11-2 combines with J gene TRBJ2-7, with 10 nucleotides matching TRBD1. Germline-derived CDR1 and CDR2 are SGHAT and FQNNGV. The V gene end was trimmed by 1 base and the J gene end by 2 bases; junction bases not matched to a gene: 2. CDR3 length: 15 amino acids. The chain's CDR3 is CASSLGDRGTYEQYF. CDR3 nucleotides: TGTGCCAGCAGCTTAGGGGACAGGGGTACCTACGAGCAGTACTTC.

The CDR3 DNA is TGTGCCAGCAGTGAAGATCTAGGGGGCTGGACTGAAGCTTTCTTT. This translates into CASSEDLGGWTEAFF. The genes are TRBV6-1 and TRBJ1-1, with 7 bases matching TRBD1. This CDR3 is 15 amino acids long. Germline CDR1 and CDR2: MNHNS and SASEGT. Trimming cost V 1 base and J 5 bases; bases outside gene matches: 7.

V is TRBV19 and J is TRBJ1-1, with a weak D call TRBD1 (5 bases). The CDR3 loop spans 17 amino acids. V was trimmed by 2 bases and J by 3 bases, leaving 19 bases between them. Per the germline V gene, CDR1 is LNHDA and CDR2 is SQIVND (reference sequence). CDR3: CASSIMAGPMQDTEAFF. CDR3 nucleotides: TGTGCCAGTAGTATAATGGCAGGGCCAATGCAGGACACTGAAGCTTTCTTT.

Regarding this clone: Different DNA sequences within this sample yield the same CDR3. The V call is TRBV2, the J call TRBJ1-2; no reliable D call. CDR3 length equals 12 residues. V lost 10 bases, J lost 0 bases, and 9 bases lay in between. Germline CDR1 and CDR2: SNHLY and FYNNEI. The CDR3 region is CATNSPNYGYTF. CDR3 coding DNA: TGTGCCACCAACAGCCCTAACTATGGCTACACCTTC.

The chain recombines TRBV5-4 with TRBJ2-1; 11 bases map to TRBD2. The V segment lost 1 base and the J segment 5 bases; nucleotides outside the gene matches: 8. Germline V gives CDR1 SGHNT, CDR2 YYREEE (reference sequence). This CDR3 has 17 amino acids. DNA for the CDR3: TGTGCCAGCAGCTTGCTAGCGGGAGGTCCCCTAAACAATGAGCAGTTCTTC. As protein: CASSLLAGGPLNNEQFF.

The chain uses TRBV10-3 and TRBJ1-1; D not certain. The CDR3 is 15 residues long. V gave up 5 bases and J gave up 0 bases, with 13 bases separating them. Germline CDR1 reads ENHRY; CDR2 reads SYGVKD. The CDR3 DNA is TGTGCCATCAGTTCCGATCGACATATGAACACTGAAGCTTTCTTT. It is translated as CAISSDRHMNTEAFF.

The J gene is TRBJ1-1, the V gene TRBV6-1, with TRBD1 as a possible D gene (6 bases). Between the trimmed V and J ends, which lost 2 bases and 5 bases, there was a span of 9 bases. The germline V gene has CDR1 MNHNS and CDR2 SASEGT. The CDR3 contains 13 residues. The CDR3, as DNA: TGTGCCAGCAGTGAACTGAGGGGGACTGAAGCTTTCTTT. Its protein is CASSELRGTEAFF.

The chain couples TRBV3-1 (or the pseudogene TRBV3-2) to TRBJ2-5; possibly TRBD2 for D (5 bases). Germline V gives CDR1 LGHDT, CDR2 YNNKEL (reference sequence). V was cut by 0 bases and J by 4 bases, with 15 bases left in between. This CDR3 has 16 amino acids. This CDR3 reads CASSQDMGMRAETQYF. In DNA form, the CDR3 reads TGTGCCAGCAGCCAAGATATGGGGATGAGGGCAGAGACCCAGTACTTC.

The chain uses TRBV19 and TRBJ1-2; a possible D gene is TRBD1 (6 bases). The ends were cut back, 5 bases at V and 7 bases at J, with 8 bases in the middle. The germline V gene encodes CDR1 LNHDA and CDR2 SQIVND (reference sequence). The CDR3 is 11 amino acids. CDR3 coding DNA: TGTGCCAGTAGTCCAGGGGTTGGCTACACCTTC. Translating it yields CASSPGVGYTF.

The J gene is TRBJ1-3, the V gene TRBV3-1 (or the pseudogene TRBV3-2), with unresolved D. The CDR3 covers 17 residues. V lost 5 bases to trimming and J lost 1 base, with 18 bases between them. Germline V gene sequence: CDR1 LGHDT, CDR2 YNNKEL (reference sequence). This chain's CDR3 is CASSTSTQLGSGNTIYF. The CDR3 DNA sequence: TGTGCCAGCAGCACTAGTACGCAATTGGGTTCTGGAAACACCATATATTTT.

The chain combines TRBV7-2 with TRBJ2-1; D might be TRBD1 (6 bases). Germline V gives CDR1 SGHTA, CDR2 FQGNSA. The CDR3 has 14 amino acids. Trimming removed 5 bases at V and 6 bases at J, with 14 bases between. The CDR3 DNA reads as TGTGCCAGCAGCCGCCAACAGGGTAGCAATGAGCAGTTCTTC. It yields the protein CASSRQQGSNEQFF. Full variable domain (rest looked up from reference TRBV7-2 and TRBJ2-1): GAGVSQSPSNKVTEKGKDVELRCDPISGHTALYWYRQSLGQGLEFLIYFQGNSAPDKSGLPSDRFSAERTGGSVSTLTIQRTQQEDSAVYLCASSRQQGSNEQFFGPGTRLTVL.

The chain carries TRBV2 and TRBJ2-2, with 7 bases that match TRBD1. With 7 bases clipped from V and 6 bases from J, the junction kept 5 bases outside the gene matches. Per the germline V gene, CDR1 is SNHLY and CDR2 is FYNNEI. The CDR3 sequence is 13 residues long. The DNA for the CDR3 is TGTGCCAGCAAGACAGGGCCCCCCGGGGAGCTGTTTTTT. This sequence encodes CASKTGPPGELFF.

This clone has a handful of counts. This chain joins TRBV12-2 and TRBJ2-7; the table gives TRBD2 as D, unverified against the DNA. TRBV12-2 is given as a pseudogene. This CDR3 has 16 residues. In DNA form, the CDR3 reads TGTGCAAGTCCCGTATCCCGCCCCGGGAGGGCCTACGAGCAGTACTTC. It encodes CASPVSRPGRAYEQYF.

The J gene is TRBJ2-4, the V gene TRBV19; TRBD2 might be the D (5 bases). There are 15 residues in the CDR3. V was clipped by 1 base and J by 0 bases, with 7 bases between them. Germline lookup yields CDR1 LNHDA and CDR2 SQIVND (reference sequence). CDR3 residues: CASSIGLLAKNIQYF. CDR3 nucleotides: TGTGCCAGTAGTATAGGACTACTAGCCAAAAACATTCAGTACTTC.

About this clone itself: Within the sample, other DNA sequences also encode this same CDR3. This sequence joins TRBV27 and TRBJ1-2, with TRBD1 as a possible D gene (5 bases). Germline V gene lookup returns CDR1 MNHEY and CDR2 SMNVEV (reference sequence). The CDR3 has 13 residues. Trimming stripped 3 bases from V and 2 bases from J, with 7 bases between. The DNA of the CDR3 is TGTGCCAGCAGTTTGACAGCAAACTATGGCTACACCTTC. Translation gives CASSLTANYGYTF.

Here the CDR3 reads CASSPTQGAYTEAFF. The CDR3 bases are TGTGCCAGCTCACCAACTCAGGGGGCGTACACTGAAGCTTTCTTT. This chain joins TRBV18 and TRBJ1-1; 8 bases match TRBD1. Trimming removed 2 bases from V and 3 bases from J; junction bases left unmatched: 5. This CDR3 is built from 15 residues. From germline, CDR1 is KGHSH and CDR2 LQKENI. The full variable domain, with the rest looked up from reference TRBV18 and TRBJ1-1, is NAGVMQNPRHLVRRRGQEARLRCSPMKGHSHVYWYRQLPEEGLKFMVYLQKENIIDESGMPKERFSAEFPKEGPSILRIQQVVRGDSAAYFCASSPTQGAYTEAFFGQGTRLTVV.

This chain connects TRBV4-1 to TRBJ2-1; D gene uncertain. Trimming removed 3 bases from V and 7 bases from J, with 16 bases in between. The CDR3 runs to 15 residues. The germline V gene has CDR1 MGHRA and CDR2 YSYEKL. CDR3 amino acids: CASSHDLLVANEQFF. The CDR3 DNA reads TGCGCCAGCAGCCACGACCTGCTAGTGGCGAATGAGCAGTTCTTC.

The gene calls are TRBV20-1 and TRBJ2-7; a possible D gene is TRBD1 (5 bases). The CDR3 length is 13 residues. The germline CDR1 and CDR2 sequences are DFQATT and SNEGSKA (reference sequence). V lost 3 bases, J lost 2 bases, and 11 bases lay in between. This CDR3 reads CSASLQATYEQYF. CDR3 in DNA: TGCAGTGCTAGTTTACAGGCCACCTACGAGCAGTACTTC.

The V and J genes are TRBV14 and TRBJ2-3; 9 nucleotides match TRBD1. Germline V gene sequence: CDR1 SGHDN, CDR2 FVKESK. The CDR3 sequence is 17 residues long. V was pared by 4 bases and J by 2 bases, with 10 bases of the junction left unmatched. CDR3 nucleotides: TGTGCCAGCAGCCTCGGGAACAGGGGGCGTAACACAGATACGCAGTATTTT. Amino acids: CASSLGNRGRNTDTQYF.

The rearrangement uses TRBV2 and TRBJ2-7; D is ambiguous. Per germline, CDR1 SNHLY and CDR2 FYNNEI. This CDR3 has 13 amino acids. Trimming removed 6 bases at V and 1 base at J, with 10 bases between. CDR3 nucleotides: TGTGCCAGCAGAACATACCAGTCCTACGAGCAGTACTTC. Translation: CASRTYQSYEQYF.

The rearrangement joins TRBV6-5 to TRBJ1-1, with D unresolved. The CDR3 has 14 residues. V dropped 4 bases and J dropped 4 bases, with 13 bases sitting between them. In germline, CDR1 is MNHEY, CDR2 SVGAGI. The CDR3 bases are TGTGCCAGCAGTTTAGCCCCGGGTTTCACTGAAGCTTTCTTT. It translates to CASSLAPGFTEAFF.

This clone was observed once. This chain joins TRBV6-1 and TRBJ1-3, with TRBD1 matching 9 bases. Germline V gives CDR1 MNHNS, CDR2 SASEGT. The CDR3 runs to 16 residues. The J segment lost 2 bases and the V segment lost 4 bases, leaving 6 bases of the junction unmatched. CDR3 sequence (DNA): TGTGCCAGCAGTGCCTTGACAGGGGGTCCTGGAAACACCATATATTTT. Translated, it gives CASSALTGGPGNTIYF.

The rearrangement uses TRBV30 and TRBJ1-5; the D is unclear. The V and J ends lost 0 bases and 4 bases respectively, with 13 bases between them. The CDR3 runs 15 residues. Germline V lookup: CDR1 GTSNPN, CDR2 SVGIG (reference sequence). This chain's CDR3 is CAWSVSPRPNQPQHF. In DNA form, the CDR3 reads TGTGCCTGGAGTGTCTCCCCGAGGCCGAATCAGCCCCAGCATTTT. Combining the CDR3 with reference TRBV30 and TRBJ1-5 gives the whole variable domain SQTIHQWPATLVQPVGSPLSLECTVEGTSNPNLYWYRQAAGRGLQLLFYSVGIGQISSEVPQNLSASRPQDRQFILSSKKLLLSDSGFYLCAWSVSPRPNQPQHFGDGTRLSIL.